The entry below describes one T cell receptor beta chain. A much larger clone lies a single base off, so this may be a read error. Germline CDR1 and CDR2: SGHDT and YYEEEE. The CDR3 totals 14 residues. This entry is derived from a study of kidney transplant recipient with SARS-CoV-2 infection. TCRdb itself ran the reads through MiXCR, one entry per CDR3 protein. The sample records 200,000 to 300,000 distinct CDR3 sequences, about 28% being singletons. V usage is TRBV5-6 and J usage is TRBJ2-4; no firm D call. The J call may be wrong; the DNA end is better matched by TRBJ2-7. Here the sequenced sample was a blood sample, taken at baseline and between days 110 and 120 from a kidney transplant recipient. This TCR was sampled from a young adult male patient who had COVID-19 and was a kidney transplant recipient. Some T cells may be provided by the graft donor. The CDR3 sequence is CAISLGSRPYEQYF. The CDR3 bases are TGTGCCATCAGCTTGGGGTCCAGGCCCTACGAGCAGTACTTC.